This T cell receptor beta chain was sequenced during a study of T cell responses to AZD1222 COVID-19 vaccine. Turning to the study itself: Doses given second, at about 4 or about 12 weeks, were pooled. Findings of the study overall: Clonal diversity was possibly underestimated, and the donors were mostly white British, with more females. Reports indicate that nearly half of spike-specific TCRs are directed at unmutated variant regions. With two AZD1222 doses given, Spike-specific TCR breadth and depth both rose.

Germline V CDR1 and CDR2: MNHEY, SVGAGI. V was clipped by 5 bases and J by 2 bases, with 13 bases between them. The CDR3 sequence is 14 residues long. With respect to this clone: Its matching antigen is unknown.

Sequencing used immunoSEQ multiplex PCR; TCRdb keeps in-frame clones, though not all of them. The sample shows around 30,000 clones, 85% to 95% of them seen only once. The sample in question was peripheral blood, obtained on day 0 of AZD1222 vaccination. The receptor was isolated from an adult in good health. The rearrangement uses TRBV6-5 and TRBJ2-7, with D perhaps matching TRBD1 or TRBD2 (5 bases each). CDR3 sequence: CASSLRDGPYEQYF. CDR3 DNA sequence: TGTGCCAGCAGTCTCCGGGACGGACCCTACGAGCAGTACTTC.